The subject of this entry is one T cell receptor (beta chain). The record originates from a study of shared T cell receptors in the human thymus. Germline lookup yields CDR1 SNHLY and CDR2 FYNNEI. Germline trimming cut 7 bases from V and 4 bases from J; bases unmatched to any gene: 17. CDR3 length equals 17 residues. TCRdb keeps only in-frame clones here, not all; method: immunoSEQ multiplex PCR. The data hold about 660,000 clones, with more than 70% observed a single time. The sample was also reused in another study, on human thymus T cells. From that paper: Gene usage for V and J segments appeared biased in thymic and blood repertoires.

The clonotype originates from a boy in the first two years of life with a congenital heart defect. This chain connects TRBV2 to TRBJ2-7, with TRBD2 matching 9 bases. The sample taken for sequencing was thymocytes. The CDR3 is CASTPMGAGGAGYEQYF. Written as DNA, the CDR3 is TGTGCCAGCACCCCTATGGGGGCGGGGGGGGCCGGGTACGAGCAGTACTTC. The entire variable domain, with the rest obtained from reference TRBV2 and TRBJ2-7, is as follows: EPEVTQTPSHQVTQMGQEVILRCVPISNHLYFYWYRQILGQKVEFLVSFYNNEISEKSEIFDDQFSVERPDGSNFTLKIRSTKLEDSAMYFCASTPMGAGGAGYEQYFGPGTRLTVT.